This is a list of T cell receptor beta chains from one sample in a study of blood T cell repertoires in COVID-19. Libraries were prepared by immunoSEQ multiplex PCR; TCRdb keeps only in-frame clonotypes and omits some of them. The repertoire holds 150,000 to 200,000 clones, around 80% seen once, with around 8.4% in the top ten. Material: peripheral blood. The receptors were gathered from a woman aged 80 or over with active or convalescent COVID-19. The CDR3 runs from the conserved cysteine through the conserved F or W. Each record gives: clone size, V gene, D gene, J gene, CDR3 length, CDR3 protein, CDR3 DNA. D genes are given only for firm matches. Some rows have no size entry. The others give once, few or many, or a class for an expanded clone.

size: .; V: TRBV6-5; D: .; J: TRBJ1-2; length: 14; CDR3: CASSYSHRGVGYTF; DNA: TGTGCCAGCAGTTACTCACATCGCGGGGTCGGCTACACCTTC
size: .; V: TRBV5-1; D: .; J: TRBJ2-7; length: 14; CDR3: CASSQDSPIYEQYF; DNA: TGCGCCAGCAGCCAGGACAGTCCGATCTACGAGCAGTACTTC
size: few; V: TRBV6-1; D: .; J: TRBJ1-5; length: 16; CDR3: CASSEDRRSSNQPQHF; DNA: TGTGCCAGCAGTGAAGATCGGAGATCTAGCAATCAGCCCCAGCATTTT
size: .; V: TRBV7-9; D: TRBD1; J: TRBJ1-2; length: 13; CDR3: CASSLEQGNGYTF; DNA: TGTGCCAGCAGCTTAGAACAGGGGAACGGCTACACCTTC
size: .; V: TRBV5-5; D: .; J: TRBJ1-1; length: 13; CDR3: CASSLAGGPEAFF; DNA: TGTGCCAGCAGCTTGGCGGGGGGACCTGAAGCTTTCTTT
size: once; V: TRBV3-1/TRBV3-2; D: TRBD1; J: TRBJ1-6; length: 15; CDR3: CASSLRDRDNSPLHF; DNA: TGTGCCAGCAGCCTCCGGGACAGGGATAATTCACCCCTCCACTTT
size: .; V: TRBV10-2; D: TRBD2; J: TRBJ2-3; length: 14; CDR3: CAGKRGGRGDTQYF; DNA: TGCGCCGGCAAGCGGGGGGGCCGAGGGGATACGCAGTATTTT
size: once; V: TRBV5-6; D: .; J: TRBJ1-4; length: 14; CDR3: CASTKGVTNEKLFF; DNA: TGTGCCAGCACGAAGGGGGTAACTAATGAAAAACTGTTTTTT
size: .; V: TRBV15; D: TRBD2; J: TRBJ2-7; length: 17; CDR3: CATSRADGLAGDYEQYF; DNA: TGTGCCACCAGCAGAGCTGACGGACTAGCGGGGGACTACGAGCAGTACTTC
size: .; V: TRBV5-6; D: TRBD1; J: TRBJ2-7; length: 16; CDR3: CASSTGTGTPLREQYF; DNA: TGTGCCAGCAGCACCGGGACAGGGACCCCGCTCCGCGAGCAGTACTTC
size: .; V: TRBV12-3/TRBV12-4; D: .; J: TRBJ1-6; length: 12; CDR3: CASSSPGAPLHF; DNA: TGTGCCAGCAGTTCACCGGGAGCACCCCTCCACTTT
size: .; V: TRBV12-5; D: .; J: TRBJ2-3; length: 16; CDR3: CASGLVPTGTSDTQYF; DNA: TGTGCTAGTGGTTTGGTTCCTACCGGGACATCAGATACGCAGTATTTT
size: .; V: TRBV6-5; D: TRBD1; J: TRBJ1-6; length: 15; CDR3: CASSPRQGYESPLHF; DNA: TGTGCCAGCAGCCCGCGACAGGGGTATGAGTCACCCCTCCACTTT
size: .; V: TRBV4-3; D: TRBD2; J: TRBJ2-2; length: 18; CDR3: CASSQIGTSGGRTGELFF; DNA: TGCGCCAGCAGCCAAATTGGGACTAGCGGGGGAAGAACCGGGGAGCTGTTTTTT
size: .; V: TRBV11-3; D: TRBD1; J: TRBJ2-3; length: 15; CDR3: CASSPGTGGVDTQYF; DNA: TGTGCCAGCAGCCCAGGGACAGGGGGAGTTGATACGCAGTATTTT
size: .; V: TRBV6-5; D: .; J: TRBJ1-6; length: 15; CDR3: CASRFESGGGSPLHF; DNA: TGTGCCAGCAGATTCGAATCCGGAGGTGGTTCACCCCTCCACTTT
size: .; V: TRBV19; D: .; J: TRBJ1-1; length: 13; CDR3: CASSIRQATVAFF; DNA: TGTGCCAGTAGTATCAGGCAGGCCACCGTGGCTTTCTTT
size: .; V: TRBV9; D: .; J: TRBJ1-5; length: 15; CDR3: CASSVEGYSNQPQHF; DNA: TGTGCCAGCAGCGTAGAGGGGTATAGCAATCAGCCCCAGCATTTT
size: .; V: TRBV10-1; D: .; J: TRBJ2-7; length: 11; CDR3: CASSGPGEQYF; DNA: TGCGCCAGCAGTGGTCCGGGCGAGCAGTACTTC
size: once; V: TRBV7-2; D: TRBD1; J: TRBJ2-2; length: 16; CDR3: CASSLGGQGMLGELFF; DNA: TGTGCCAGCAGCCTAGGGGGACAGGGAATGTTGGGGGAGCTGTTTTTT
size: .; V: TRBV28; D: TRBD1; J: TRBJ1-2; length: 16; CDR3: CASSSDRGRGNYGYTF; DNA: TGTGCCAGCAGTTCGGACAGGGGGCGCGGTAACTATGGCTACACCTTC
size: .; V: TRBV5-1; D: TRBD1; J: TRBJ1-2; length: 15; CDR3: CASSLGTGGAYGYTF; DNA: TGCGCCAGCAGCTTGGGTACAGGGGGGGCCTATGGCTACACCTTC
size: .; V: TRBV7-2; D: .; J: TRBJ2-2; length: 15; CDR3: CASSVRVGLTGELFF; DNA: TGTGCCAGCAGCGTCAGGGTGGGGCTGACCGGGGAGCTGTTTTTT
size: once; V: TRBV19; D: .; J: TRBJ1-6; length: 13; CDR3: CASSEQEGSPLHF; DNA: TGTGCCAGTAGTGAACAGGAGGGTTCACCCCTCCACTTT
size: .; V: TRBV5-1; D: TRBD1; J: TRBJ1-1; length: 14; CDR3: CASSSPGDSTEAFF; DNA: TGCGCCAGCAGCTCTCCCGGGGACAGCACTGAAGCTTTCTTT
size: .; V: TRBV12-3/TRBV12-4; D: .; J: TRBJ2-1; length: 13; CDR3: CASSPPNDNEQFF; DNA: TGTGCCAGCAGCCCCCCTAATGACAATGAGCAGTTCTTC
size: .; V: TRBV6-4; D: .; J: TRBJ1-1; length: 13; CDR3: CASSVEGNTEAFF; DNA: TGTGCCAGCAGTGTAGAGGGGAACACTGAAGCTTTCTTT
size: .; V: TRBV11-2; D: .; J: TRBJ2-3; length: 12; CDR3: CASSENTDTQYF; DNA: TGTGCCAGCAGCGAGAATACAGATACGCAGTATTTT
size: .; V: TRBV11-2; D: .; J: TRBJ2-2; length: 16; CDR3: CASSFWTVRNTGELFF; DNA: TGTGCCAGCAGCTTTTGGACAGTAAGGAACACCGGGGAGCTGTTTTTT
size: .; V: TRBV6-2/TRBV6-3; D: .; J: TRBJ1-6; length: 14; CDR3: CASSTRNPGEPLHF; DNA: TGTGCCAGCAGTACCCGAAACCCAGGGGAACCCCTCCACTTT
size: .; V: TRBV29-1; D: .; J: TRBJ2-7; length: 12; CDR3: CSVVSGAYEQYF; DNA: TGCAGCGTTGTGTCAGGGGCCTACGAGCAGTACTTC
size: once; V: TRBV4-2; D: TRBD1; J: TRBJ1-5; length: 17; CDR3: CASSQGQGAASNQPQHF; DNA: TGTGCCAGCAGCCAAGGTCAGGGGGCGGCGAGCAATCAGCCCCAGCATTTT
size: .; V: TRBV19; D: TRBD1; J: TRBJ1-5; length: 14; CDR3: CASRDSVSNQPQHF; DNA: TGTGCCAGCAGGGACAGTGTGAGCAATCAGCCCCAGCATTTT
size: .; V: TRBV7-2; D: TRBD1; J: TRBJ1-1; length: 18; CDR3: CASRLGRLTGAMNTEAFF; DNA: TGTGCCAGCAGACTAGGGCGGTTGACAGGGGCAATGAACACTGAAGCTTTCTTT
size: .; V: TRBV5-6; D: .; J: TRBJ2-2; length: 13; CDR3: CASTTGYTGELFF; DNA: TGTGCCAGCACCACCGGTTACACCGGGGAGCTGTTTTTT
size: few; V: TRBV6-2/TRBV6-3; D: TRBD2; J: TRBJ2-7; length: 16; CDR3: CASSYRRSGGPSEQYF; DNA: TGTGCCAGCAGTTACCGTCGGAGCGGGGGCCCTTCGGAGCAGTACTTC
size: .; V: TRBV19; D: .; J: TRBJ2-2; length: 14; CDR3: CASSMIGVSGELFF; DNA: TGTGCCAGTAGTATGATAGGAGTATCCGGGGAGCTGTTTTTT
size: .; V: TRBV10-2; D: TRBD2; J: TRBJ2-2; length: 15; CDR3: CASSGAGGNTGELFF; DNA: TGCGCCAGCAGCGGAGCGGGGGGGAACACCGGGGAGCTGTTTTTT
size: .; V: TRBV19; D: TRBD1; J: TRBJ1-5; length: 16; CDR3: CASSIEPGGGNQPQHF; DNA: TGTGCCAGTAGTATAGAGCCAGGGGGCGGCAATCAGCCCCAGCATTTT
size: .; V: TRBV19; D: .; J: TRBJ2-7; length: 15; CDR3: CASSPQRGAYYEQYF; DNA: TGTGCCAGTAGTCCTCAACGGGGGGCGTACTACGAGCAGTACTTC
size: .; V: TRBV19; D: .; J: TRBJ1-1; length: 15; CDR3: CASSRDKQGDTEAFF; DNA: TGTGCCAGTAGTAGAGACAAGCAAGGGGACACTGAAGCTTTCTTT
size: .; V: TRBV11-1; D: .; J: TRBJ1-2; length: 13; CDR3: CASSAGVGRGYTF; DNA: TGTGCCAGCAGCGCAGGGGTGGGGAGAGGCTACACCTTC
size: .; V: TRBV18; D: .; J: TRBJ1-1; length: 15; CDR3: CASSPPYGGTKMAFF; DNA: TGTGCCAGCTCACCACCCTACGGCGGAACGAAGATGGCTTTCTTT
size: .; V: TRBV6-5; D: TRBD1; J: TRBJ1-6; length: 15; CDR3: CASSKIVTGESPLHF; DNA: TGTGCCAGCAGCAAAATCGTGACAGGGGAGTCACCCCTCCACTTT
size: .; V: TRBV7-8; D: .; J: TRBJ1-4; length: 13; CDR3: CASSRTENEKLFF; DNA: TGTGCCAGCAGCCGGACGGAGAATGAAAAACTGTTTTTT
size: .; V: TRBV12-3/TRBV12-4; D: TRBD1; J: TRBJ2-7; length: 13; CDR3: CASRQGANDEQYF; DNA: TGTGCCAGCCGACAGGGGGCGAATGACGAGCAGTACTTC
size: .; V: TRBV7-9; D: TRBD2; J: TRBJ2-5; length: 15; CDR3: CASSPSGGSQETQYF; DNA: TGTGCCAGCAGCCCCAGCGGGGGGAGTCAAGAGACCCAGTACTTC
size: .; V: TRBV11-2; D: TRBD1; J: TRBJ1-1; length: 14; CDR3: CASSSRGPKTEAFF; DNA: TGTGCCAGCAGCTCCAGGGGGCCAAAGACTGAAGCTTTCTTT
size: .; V: TRBV19; D: TRBD1; J: TRBJ2-5; length: 16; CDR3: CASSYSGQPYQETQYF; DNA: TGTGCCAGTAGTTATTCGGGACAGCCTTATCAAGAGACCCAGTACTTC
size: .; V: TRBV7-2; D: TRBD1; J: TRBJ1-5; length: 16; CDR3: CASSFTGTGANQPQHF; DNA: TGTGCCAGCAGCTTTACCGGGACAGGGGCAAATCAGCCCCAGCATTTT
size: .; V: TRBV9; D: TRBD1; J: TRBJ2-1; length: 17; CDR3: CASSATPQGASYNEQFF; DNA: TGTGCCAGCAGCGCGACCCCACAGGGGGCCTCCTACAATGAGCAGTTCTTC
size: .; V: TRBV7-2; D: TRBD1; J: TRBJ1-2; length: 16; CDR3: CASSSQPGQGNYGYTF; DNA: TGTGCCAGCAGCTCTCAACCGGGACAGGGTAACTATGGCTACACCTTC
size: .; V: TRBV5-1; D: TRBD1; J: TRBJ2-1; length: 18; CDR3: CASSPTPEGTGSYNEQFF; DNA: TGCGCCAGCAGCCCCACACCTGAAGGGACAGGGAGCTACAATGAGCAGTTCTTC
size: .; V: TRBV11-1; D: .; J: TRBJ1-3; length: 15; CDR3: CASSVSDSSGNTIYF; DNA: TGTGCCAGCAGCGTATCGGACTCCTCTGGAAACACCATATATTTT
size: few; V: TRBV2; D: .; J: TRBJ1-2; length: 12; CDR3: CASTQINYGYTF; DNA: TGTGCCAGCACGCAGATCAACTATGGCTACACCTTC
size: .; V: TRBV5-6; D: .; J: TRBJ1-2; length: 12; CDR3: CASSLTDYGYTF; DNA: TGTGCCAGCAGCTTGACGGACTATGGCTACACCTTC
size: few; V: TRBV4-1; D: TRBD1; J: TRBJ1-5; length: 16; CDR3: CASSLSGTDSNQPQHF; DNA: TGCGCCAGCAGCCTTTCCGGGACAGATAGCAATCAGCCCCAGCATTTT
size: .; V: TRBV4-3; D: .; J: TRBJ2-2; length: 16; CDR3: CASSQDRDTYTGELFF; DNA: TGCGCCAGCAGCCAAGACCGGGACACCTACACCGGGGAGCTGTTTTTT
size: many; V: TRBV4-1; D: TRBD2; J: TRBJ2-7; length: 18; CDR3: CASSQDEASGGDSYEQYF; DNA: TGCGCCAGCAGCCAAGATGAGGCTAGCGGGGGGGACTCCTACGAGCAGTACTTC
size: .; V: TRBV10-3; D: TRBD2; J: TRBJ2-3; length: 16; CDR3: CAISVLAGGLADTQYF; DNA: TGTGCCATCAGTGTTCTAGCGGGGGGGCTCGCAGATACGCAGTATTTT